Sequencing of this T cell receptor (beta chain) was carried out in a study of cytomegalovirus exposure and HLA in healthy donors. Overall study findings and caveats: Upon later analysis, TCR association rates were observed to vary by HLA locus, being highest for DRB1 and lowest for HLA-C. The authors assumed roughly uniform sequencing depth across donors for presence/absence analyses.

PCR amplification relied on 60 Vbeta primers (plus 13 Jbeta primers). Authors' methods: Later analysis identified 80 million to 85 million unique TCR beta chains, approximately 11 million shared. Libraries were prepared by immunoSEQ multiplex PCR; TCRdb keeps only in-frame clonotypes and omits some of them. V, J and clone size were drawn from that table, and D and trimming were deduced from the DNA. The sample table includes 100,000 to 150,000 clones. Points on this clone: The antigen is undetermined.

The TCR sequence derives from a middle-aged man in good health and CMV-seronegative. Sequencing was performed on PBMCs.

The CDR3 sequence: CASTSGSASTGELFF. CDR3 sequence (DNA): TGTGCCAGCACTAGCGGGTCCGCGAGCACCGGGGAGCTGTTTTTT. The chain joins TRBV2 to TRBJ2-2; 8 bases are a match to TRBD2. Per the germline V gene, CDR1 is SNHLY and CDR2 is FYNNEI. J was trimmed by 4 bases and V by 7 bases; bases with no gene match: 8. The CDR3 consists of 15 residues.